The 15 T cell receptor beta chains in this list originate from one sample, sequenced in a study of early T cells in non-severe SARS-CoV-2 infection. Using its own MiXCR run on the 5' RACE reads, TCRdb lists one record per CDR3 protein. The sample records tens of thousands of distinct CDR3 sequences, 5% to 7.5% being singletons. The sequences come from whole blood, collected at baseline. Source of these receptors: an adult who was a healthcare worker with PCR-confirmed SARS-CoV-2 infection or an uninfected control (not recorded which).

This clonotype appeared many times. The chain couples TRBV20-1 to TRBJ2-3; TRBD2 aligns across 13 bases. After removal of 5 bases from V and 5 bases from J, the junction contained 7 bases not matched to a gene. CDR3 length: 15 amino acids. Germline-derived CDR1 and CDR2 are DFQATT and SNEGSKA (reference sequence). CDR3 protein: CSALRLAGGKDTQYF. The DNA for the CDR3 is TGCAGTGCTCTACGACTAGCGGGGGGTAAAGATACGCAGTATTTT.

The gene calls are TRBV6-1 and TRBJ1-5; TRBD1 matches at 8 bases. With 7 bases clipped from V and 7 bases from J, the junction kept 9 bases outside the gene matches. CDR3 size: 14 residues. Germline CDR1 and CDR2: MNHNS and SASEGT. The CDR3 region has the DNA TGTGCCAGCATTACAGGGGGTCTAAGACAGCCCCAGCATTTT. It encodes CASITGGLRQPQHF.

This clonotype showed up many times. V and J are TRBV6-4 and TRBJ2-7; unclear D gene. The CDR3 sequence is 12 residues long. The V gene lost 3 bases and the J gene lost 5 bases, with 8 bases spanning the gap. CDR1 and CDR2 (germline): MRHNA, SNTAGT. Here the CDR3 reads CASSEPLDEQYF. CDR3 DNA sequence: TGTGCCAGCAGTGAGCCTCTAGACGAGCAGTACTTC.

This clonotype was observed a handful of times. V and J are TRBV20-1 and TRBJ2-6; the D gene is possibly TRBD1 (6 bases). With 0 bases removed from V and 0 bases from J, the gap between germline ends came to 18 bases. Germline values: CDR1 DFQATT, CDR2 SNEGSKA (reference sequence). The CDR3 has 19 amino acids. Here the CDR3 DNA reads TGCAGTGCTAGAGATCTACAGGGCTCAAAAAACTCTGGGGCCAACGTCCTGACTTTC. Its translation is CSARDLQGSKNSGANVLTF.

This clonotype was detected ten times or more. V gene TRBV4-3 combines with J gene TRBJ2-7, with D tentatively TRBD1 (5 bases). The CDR3 totals 14 residues. V shed 0 bases and J shed 5 bases, with 11 bases lying between them. Germline V gene data show CDR1 as LGHNA and CDR2 as YSLEER. This CDR3 is CASSQDHRNDEQYF. The CDR3 bases are TGCGCCAGCAGCCAAGATCACAGGAATGACGAGCAGTACTTC.

This clonotype showed up many times. In DNA, the CDR3 is TGTGCCATCAGTGGGGACGGCCGCAATCAGCCCCAGCATTTT. Translation: CAISGDGRNQPQHF. The chain couples TRBV10-3 to TRBJ1-5; D might be TRBD1 (5 bases). V was cut by 4 bases and J by 2 bases, with 9 bases left in between. CDR1 ENHRY and CDR2 SYGVKD come from the germline V gene. This CDR3 region has 14 residues.

The chain joins TRBV4-2 to TRBJ2-5; D call uncertain. CDR1 LGHNA and CDR2 YNFKEQ come from the germline V gene. V was pared by 0 bases and J by 5 bases, with 13 bases between. The CDR3 runs to 15 residues. This chain's CDR3 is CASSQDPSSGETQYF. DNA for the CDR3: TGTGCCAGCAGCCAAGATCCGTCTTCTGGGGAGACCCAGTACTTC.

This clonotype appeared a few times. The chain carries TRBV7-8 and TRBJ2-5, with 7 bases aligning to TRBD1. The CDR3 runs 15 residues. V dropped 5 bases and J dropped 1; count of bases not matched to a gene: 7. Looked up from germline, CDR1 is SGHVS and CDR2 is FQNEAQ. The CDR3: CASSQRQGRQETQYF. CDR3 DNA sequence: TGTGCCAGCAGCCAAAGACAGGGTCGCCAAGAGACCCAGTACTTC.

V is TRBV29-1 and J is TRBJ1-1; D is unresolved. CDR1 and CDR2 from the germline V gene are SQVTM and ANQGSEA. Trimming removed 7 bases at V and 3 bases at J, with 21 bases between. This CDR3 region has 15 residues. The CDR3: CSATDRWEEDTEAFF. The DNA for the CDR3 is TGCAGCGCCACGGACCGATGGGAGGAGGACACTGAAGCTTTCTTT.

This clonotype has only a few counts. The rearrangement joins TRBV6-5 to TRBJ2-3, with no clear D. The CDR3 length is 16 residues. Germline CDR1 and CDR2: MNHEY and SVGAGI. Trimming took off 6 bases at V and 0 bases at J, with 16 bases between the two ends. DNA for the CDR3: TGTGCCAGCAGCCGCTCCACTTGGCTTAGCACAGATACGCAGTATTTT. It encodes CASSRSTWLSTDTQYF.

This chain joins TRBV12-3 or TRBV12-4 and TRBJ2-1; 10 nucleotides line up with TRBD2. V was clipped by 3 bases and J by 5 bases; unmatched bases: 7. The CDR3 contains 16 residues. CDR3 DNA sequence: TGTGCCAGCAGTTTCCCGCTAGCGGGGGCCAACAATGAGCAGTTCTTC. It is translated as CASSFPLAGANNEQFF.

The chain links TRBV6-6 to TRBJ1-6, with 9 bases matching TRBD1. CDR3 length equals 18 residues. V was pared by 2 bases and J by 6 bases, with 11 bases of the junction left unmatched. Germline V CDR1 and CDR2: MNHNY, SVGAGI (reference sequence). CDR3 DNA: TGTGCCAGCAGTTACAGTTGGGATGACAGGGGGTCTAATTCACCCCTCCACTTT. This encodes CASSYSWDDRGSNSPLHF.

Many counts were recorded for this clonotype. The chain is built from TRBV27 and TRBJ1-5, with D unclear. The length of the CDR3 is 13 residues. Germline CDR1 MNHEY, CDR2 SMNVEV (reference sequence). V lost 3 bases and J lost 7, with 10 bases in between. The CDR3 coding sequence is TGTGCCAGCAGTTTTAGGTCCGGGCAGCCCCAGCATTTT. This translates into CASSFRSGQPQHF.

This chain joins TRBV6-1 and TRBJ2-3; D might be TRBD2 (5 bases). The CDR3 is made up of 16 amino acids. CDR1 MNHNS and CDR2 SASEGT come from the germline V gene. Trimming pared 3 bases from V and 1 base from J, leaving 14 bases between. CDR3 nucleotides: TGTGCCAGCAGTGACCCAGCGGCCCACGGCACAGATACGCAGTATTTT. It is translated as CASSDPAAHGTDTQYF.

There are a few counts of this clonotype. The chain couples TRBV10-1 to TRBJ2-7; TRBD1 aligns across 7 bases. CDR1 WNHNN and CDR2 SYGVQD come from the germline V gene (reference sequence). The CDR3 sequence is 14 residues long. The J segment lost 3 bases and the V segment lost 6 bases, leaving 8 bases of the junction unmatched. The CDR3 region has the DNA TGCGCCAGCAGCGAGGGACAGCACTACTACGAGCAGTACTTC. It yields the protein CASSEGQHYYEQYF.